This TCR beta chain was recorded in a study of blood T cell repertoires in COVID-19. For the study at large: Acute-phase and convalescent COVID-19 samples originated in the United States, Italy and Spain. T cells, B-cell-depleted T cells, or PBMCs supplied cDNA or gDNA.

Original processing methods: Amplification from reference gene primers served as the basis for estimated nucleated cell counts. The data were produced by immunoSEQ multiplex PCR, yet TCRdb's version contains in-frame clones alone and is incomplete. The D gene and trimming were derived from the DNA, and the V and J assignments and clone size from that table. The table lists 350,000 or so clones, 89% of them singletons. V was cut by 2 bases and J by 5 bases, with 12 bases left in between. Germline assignment: CDR1 SGHTA and CDR2 FQGNSA. There are 14 residues in the CDR3. This TCR came from a woman aged 60-70 years with COVID-19, enrolled during active disease. The chain joins TRBV7-2 to TRBJ1-1; D is unresolved. Sequencing used peripheral blood. The CDR3 sequence is CASSLSFSSTEAFF. DNA for the CDR3: TGTGCCAGCAGCTTATCTTTCTCTAGTACTGAAGCTTTCTTT.